This is a list of T cell receptor beta chains from one sample in a study of blood T cell repertoires in COVID-19. Libraries were prepared by immunoSEQ multiplex PCR; TCRdb keeps only in-frame clonotypes and omits some of them. In the table there are under 200,000 clones, about 90% of which are singletons. The material sequenced was peripheral blood. These receptors were collected from a man between 60 and 75 years old with active or convalescent COVID-19. The CDR3 runs from the conserved cysteine through the conserved F or W. D genes are given only for firm matches. Clone size is not always given. Where it is, it says once, few, many or a class for expanded clones.

clone size,V gene,J gene,D gene,CDR3 protein,CDR3 DNA
NA,TRBV5-1,TRBJ2-5,TRBD2,CASSFSSGEQETQYF,TGCGCCAGCAGCTTTTCTAGCGGGGAACAAGAGACCCAGTACTTC
NA,TRBV7-8,TRBJ1-2,NA,CASSPRMSLNYGYTF,TGTGCCAGCAGCCCTAGGATGAGTTTGAACTATGGCTACACCTTC
NA,TRBV5-4,TRBJ2-3,NA,CASSSRGGTDTQYF,TGTGCCAGCAGCTCCAGGGGGGGCACAGATACGCAGTATTTT
NA,TRBV6-5,TRBJ1-2,TRBD1,CASSLTGLYGYTF,TGTGCCAGCAGTTTGACAGGGTTATATGGCTACACCTTC
NA,TRBV10-2,TRBJ2-7,NA,CASSASGYEQYF,TGCGCCAGCAGTGCTTCCGGGTACGAGCAGTACTTC
NA,TRBV21-1,TRBJ1-6,NA,CASSNRGTGSYSSYNSPLHF,TGTGCCAGCAGCAACAGGGGGACAGGGTCATATAGTTCCTATAATTCACCCCTCCACTTT
NA,TRBV3-1/TRBV3-2,TRBJ2-7,TRBD2,CASSQPGGGEQYF,TGTGCCAGCAGCCAACCGGGGGGAGGCGAGCAGTACTTC
NA,TRBV29-1,TRBJ1-2,NA,CSVGGPGIGGYTF,TGCAGCGTTGGAGGTCCAGGGATTGGTGGCTACACCTTC
NA,TRBV7-9,TRBJ1-6,NA,CASSRLREGSNSPLHF,TGTGCCAGCAGCCGCCTACGGGAAGGATCTAATTCACCCCTCCACTTT
NA,TRBV11-2,TRBJ2-5,TRBD2,CASSLLLANQETQYF,TGTGCCAGCAGCTTATTACTAGCGAATCAAGAGACCCAGTACTTC
NA,TRBV7-2,TRBJ1-1,TRBD1,CASSLTGTGSVTEAFF,TGTGCCAGCAGCCTAACCGGGACAGGGTCGGTGACTGAAGCTTTCTTT
NA,TRBV7-9,TRBJ2-5,NA,CASSRPRGETQYF,TGTGCCAGCAGTCGCCCTAGGGGGGAGACCCAGTACTTC
once,TRBV7-8,TRBJ2-7,TRBD2,CASSPSGGASYEQYF,TGTGCCAGCAGCCCGAGCGGGGGGGCGTCCTACGAGCAGTACTTC
NA,TRBV6-6,TRBJ1-2,TRBD1,CASTTPRTGSYGYTF,TGTGCCAGCACCACCCCGAGGACAGGGTCCTATGGCTACACCTTC
NA,TRBV3-1/TRBV3-2,TRBJ2-4,NA,CASSPQAKNIQYF,TGTGCCAGCAGCCCCCAGGCCAAAAACATTCAGTACTTC
NA,TRBV7-9,TRBJ1-3,NA,CASSLDREGNTIYF,TGTGCCAGCAGCTTAGACAGGGAGGGAAACACCATATATTTT
NA,TRBV3-1/TRBV3-2,TRBJ1-2,NA,CASSQEGVGGYTF,TGTGCCAGCAGCCAAGAAGGGGTTGGTGGCTACACCTTC
few,TRBV5-1,TRBJ2-1,TRBD1,CASSLGDRGNEQFF,TGCGCCAGCAGCTTGGGGGACAGGGGCAATGAGCAGTTCTTC
NA,TRBV5-1,TRBJ2-3,NA,CASSLAAPGGDTQYF,TGCGCCAGCAGCTTGGCGGCCCCCGGCGGGGATACGCAGTATTTT
NA,TRBV5-8,TRBJ1-5,NA,CASSSGRESNQPQHF,TGTGCCAGCAGCTCGGGACGGGAGAGCAATCAGCCCCAGCATTTT
NA,TRBV21-1,TRBJ1-2,NA,CASSKGGQGGNYGYTF,TGTGCCAGCAGCAAAGGAGGACAGGGCGGGAACTATGGCTACACCTTC
few,TRBV5-1,TRBJ1-1,NA,CASSFQGRGLITEAFF,TGCGCCAGCAGCTTCCAGGGTAGGGGACTCATCACTGAAGCTTTCTTT
NA,TRBV6-1,TRBJ2-7,NA,CASSEGPQVSAYEQYF,TGTGCCAGCAGTGAAGGACCACAGGTTTCAGCCTACGAGCAGTACTTC
few,TRBV5-1,TRBJ1-4,TRBD1,CASSLGQGAREKLFF,TGCGCCAGCAGCCTGGGACAGGGGGCCCGAGAAAAACTGTTTTTT
NA,TRBV24-1,TRBJ2-1,TRBD1,CATSTGTEDNEQFF,TGTGCCACTTCCACCGGGACAGAGGACAATGAGCAGTTCTTC
NA,TRBV6-5,TRBJ2-2,NA,CASRGSVNTGELFF,TGTGCCAGCCGGGGGAGCGTGAACACCGGGGAGCTGTTTTTT
few,TRBV5-1,TRBJ1-1,NA,CASSLLVSTEAFF,TGCGCCAGCAGCTTGCTAGTTAGCACTGAAGCTTTCTTT
NA,TRBV29-1,TRBJ1-5,TRBD1,CSVKGAPNQPQHF,TGCAGCGTAAAGGGGGCCCCCAATCAGCCCCAGCATTTT
NA,TRBV7-2,TRBJ2-5,NA,CASSSTYGETQYF,TGTGCCAGCAGCTCGACCTACGGGGAGACCCAGTACTTC
NA,TRBV20-1,TRBJ1-2,TRBD1,CSASAPGTVYGYTF,TGCAGTGCTAGTGCCCCTGGGACAGTCTATGGCTACACCTTC
NA,TRBV21-1,TRBJ2-5,NA,CATRGEGVETQYF,TGTGCCACCAGGGGGGAGGGGGTGGAGACCCAGTACTTC
NA,TRBV27,TRBJ2-1,TRBD1,CASRTGGTTYNEQFF,TGTGCCAGCAGAACAGGGGGCACCACCTACAATGAGCAGTTCTTC
NA,TRBV15,TRBJ1-5,TRBD1,CATSYRGNQPQHF,TGTGCCACCAGCTACAGGGGGAATCAGCCCCAGCATTTT
NA,TRBV5-5,TRBJ2-7,NA,CASSSPGTPPYEQYF,TGTGCCAGCAGCTCACCCGGGACACCTCCCTACGAGCAGTACTTC
NA,TRBV20-1,TRBJ2-2,TRBD1,CSASMRDRGAGELFF,TGCAGTGCTAGTATGAGGGACAGGGGTGCCGGGGAGCTGTTTTTT
NA,TRBV4-2,TRBJ2-3,TRBD2,CASSPLAGAYTDTQYF,TGTGCCAGCAGCCCATTAGCGGGGGCCTACACAGATACGCAGTATTTT
NA,TRBV7-9,TRBJ2-2,NA,CASSPRATPNTGELFF,TGTGCCAGCAGCCCCAGGGCTACCCCGAACACCGGGGAGCTGTTTTTT
NA,TRBV6-5,TRBJ2-1,TRBD1,CASSYGTVYNEQFF,TGTGCCAGCAGTTACGGGACAGTATACAATGAGCAGTTCTTC
NA,TRBV9,TRBJ2-7,NA,CASSVVPSYEQYF,TGTGCCAGCAGCGTAGTCCCGTCCTACGAGCAGTACTTC
NA,TRBV19,TRBJ2-2,NA,CATINLGAMIGELFF,TGTGCCACCATAAATCTGGGGGCGATGATCGGGGAGCTGTTTTTT
NA,TRBV5-6,TRBJ1-2,TRBD1,CASSSRDRPFYGYTF,TGTGCCAGCAGCTCCCGGGACAGGCCGTTCTATGGCTACACCTTC
NA,TRBV2,TRBJ1-4,TRBD1,CASRGKGQFNEKLFF,TGTGCCAGCAGGGGGAAGGGACAGTTTAATGAAAAACTGTTTTTT
NA,TRBV10-2,TRBJ1-2,NA,CASRQGNTNYGYTF,TGCGCCAGCAGGCAGGGGAACACTAACTATGGCTACACCTTC
NA,TRBV28,TRBJ1-5,NA,CASSRDYGNQPQLF,TGTGCCAGCAGCAGGGATTATGGCAATCAGCCCCAGCTTTTT
once,TRBV3-1/TRBV3-2,TRBJ2-1,NA,CASSQEGSSYNEQFF,TGTGCCAGCAGCCAAGAGGGGAGCTCCTACAATGAGCAGTTCTTC
NA,TRBV5-1,TRBJ2-5,TRBD2,CASSMVLAGWEETQYF,TGCGCCAGCAGCATGGTATTAGCGGGCTGGGAAGAGACCCAGTACTTC
few,TRBV2,TRBJ2-7,TRBD2,CASSDRLAGDTYEQYF,TGTGCCAGCAGTGATCGACTAGCGGGGGATACCTACGAGCAGTACTTC
once,TRBV24-1,TRBJ2-5,TRBD1,CATSEPTGGPQETQYF,TGTGCCACCAGTGAACCTACAGGGGGGCCTCAAGAGACCCAGTACTTC
NA,TRBV10-3,TRBJ1-5,NA,CAISLGSSNQPQHF,TGTGCCATCAGTCTAGGATCTAGCAATCAGCCCCAGCATTTT